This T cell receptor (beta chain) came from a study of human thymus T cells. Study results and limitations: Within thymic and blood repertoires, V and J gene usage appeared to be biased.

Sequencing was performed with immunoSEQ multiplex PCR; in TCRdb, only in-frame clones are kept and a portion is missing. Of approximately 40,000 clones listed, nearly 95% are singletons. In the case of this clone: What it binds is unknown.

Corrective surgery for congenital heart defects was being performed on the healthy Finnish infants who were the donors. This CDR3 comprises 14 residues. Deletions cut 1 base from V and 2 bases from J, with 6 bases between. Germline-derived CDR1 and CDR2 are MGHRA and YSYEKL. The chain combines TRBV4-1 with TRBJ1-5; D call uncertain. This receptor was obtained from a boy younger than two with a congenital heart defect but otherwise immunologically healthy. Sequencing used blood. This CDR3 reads CASSQGRGNQPQHF. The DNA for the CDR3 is TGCGCCAGCAGCCAAGGGAGAGGCAATCAGCCCCAGCATTTT.